Detailed here is one TCR beta chain. The entry originates in a study of blood T cell repertoires in COVID-19. About the research overall: Acute and convalescent COVID-19 specimens originated in the United States, Italy and Spain.

The CDR3 totals 14 residues. Deletions cut 6 bases from V and 0 bases from J, with 9 bases between. Per the germline V gene, CDR1 is KGHSH and CDR2 is LQKENI. Self-reported history from a screening survey and questionnaire set each donor's cohort. This table comes from immunoSEQ multiplex PCR, and its TCRdb copy is limited to in-frame clones, with some not included. The sample yields under 200,000 clones, roughly 88% seen once. The chain employs TRBV18 and TRBJ1-3, with D maybe TRBD1 (5 bases). The sample taken for sequencing was PBMCs or T cells enriched from blood (not recorded which). This clonotype was sampled from a woman between 45 and 65 years old who had recovered from COVID-19. This CDR3 reads CASSDRSSGNTIYF. The CDR3 coding sequence is TGTGCCAGCTCCGACAGAAGCTCTGGAAACACCATATATTTT.